These 7 T cell receptor beta chains were sequenced from one sample in a study of shared clonotypes between healthy human individuals. Measured with immunoSEQ multiplex PCR; TCRdb has only the in-frame clones, and not every one. Here the sample spans over 850,000 clones, around 82% being singletons. Source material: memory CD4+ T cells from PBMCs. Sample subset: CD45RA-negative fraction. The receptors derive from a young man in good health. Some clones in this sample may be carry-over from other donors' samples.

The chain has TRBV19 and TRBJ1-1; the D is unclear. Germline V lookup: CDR1 LNHDA, CDR2 SQIVND (reference sequence). Trimming left V 0 bases short and J 1 base short, with 9 bases between. The CDR3 length is 15 residues. The CDR3 DNA reads as TGTGCCAGTAGTATAGATAGGCAGACGAACACTGAAGCTTTCTTT. This translates into CASSIDRQTNTEAFF.

The V and J genes are TRBV6-1 and TRBJ2-5; TRBD1 might be the D (5 bases). V lost 7 bases, J lost 6 bases, and 18 bases lay in between. Germline CDR1 MNHNS, CDR2 SASEGT. The CDR3 runs to 14 residues. The CDR3 is CASKLLMDTKTQYF. As DNA, the CDR3 is TGTGCCAGCAAGTTACTAATGGACACGAAGACCCAGTACTTC.

The genes are TRBV28 and TRBJ2-7, with D possibly TRBD1 on 6 matching bases. The CDR3 loop spans 14 amino acids. Germline V CDR1 and CDR2: MDHEN, SYDVKM. V lost 3 bases and J lost 6, with 15 bases in between. This chain's CDR3 is CASSLSPGQSEQYF. The CDR3 nucleotides are TGTGCCAGCAGTTTGTCCCCGGGACAATCCGAGCAGTACTTC.

This rearrangement joins TRBV5-1 to TRBJ2-1; 11 positions match TRBD2. The ends lost 6 bases at V and 6 bases at J; junction bases unmatched: 11. Germline CDR1 SGHRS, CDR2 YFSETQ. The length of the CDR3 is 16 residues. The CDR3 spells CASTTTLAGVSNEQFF. In nucleotides, the CDR3 is TGCGCCAGCACTACCACACTAGCGGGAGTATCCAATGAGCAGTTCTTC. Full variable domain (remainder filled in from reference TRBV5-1 and TRBJ2-1): KAGVTQTPRYLIKTRGQQVTLSCSPISGHRSVSWYQQTPGQGLQFLFEYFSETQRNKGNFPGRFSGRQFSNSRSEMNVSTLELGDSALYLCASTTTLAGVSNEQFFGPGTRLTVL.

The gene calls are TRBV5-1 and TRBJ2-1; no firm D call. The germline V and J ends were trimmed by 1 base and 2 bases, with 10 bases remaining between them. This CDR3 contains 15 residues. The germline CDR1 and CDR2 sequences are SGHRS and YFSETQ. CDR3 nucleotides: TGCGCCAGCAGCTTGACAGTTGGGACCTACAATGAGCAGTTCTTC. Its protein is CASSLTVGTYNEQFF.

This chain links TRBV27 with TRBJ2-2; 12 nucleotides agree with TRBD1. The ends lost 7 bases at V and 6 bases at J; junction bases unmatched: 6. The CDR3 consists of 15 residues. The germline CDR1 and CDR2 sequences are MNHEY and SMNVEV (reference sequence). The CDR3 protein is CASTGTGGIAGELFF. The DNA of the CDR3 is TGTGCCAGCACCGGGACAGGGGGCATCGCCGGGGAGCTGTTTTTT.

As concerns this clone: Other DNA sequences in the same sample also yield this CDR3. This chain joins TRBV29-1 and TRBJ1-1; the D is unclear. The germline V and J ends were trimmed by 4 bases and 1 base, with 7 bases remaining between them. Per germline, CDR1 SQVTM and CDR2 ANQGSEA. This CDR3 spans 12 amino acids. CDR3 nucleotide sequence: TGCAGCGTTGGTTCAGGGAACACTGAAGCTTTCTTT. It yields the protein CSVGSGNTEAFF.